This passage covers 27 T cell receptor beta chains from one sample sequenced in a study of regulatory T cells in long-lasting Graves disease. Time point indicated: persistent/refractory GD, antithyroid drugs over 5 years with positive TRAb. Construction of the TCR library relied on RNA isolated from PBMCs. Building the TCR beta libraries relied on iRepertoire HTBI primers, and CDR3 regions underwent Arm-PCR. From the multiplex PCR reads, TCRdb called clonotypes with MiXCR, one entry per CDR3 protein. The table shows 400,000 to 500,000 distinct CDR3 sequences, with around a fifth occurring only once. This specimen consisted of peripheral blood mononuclear cells (PBMCs), obtained when the disease was refractory, from a patient treated with antithyroid drugs. These TCRs come from a female donor with Graves disease.

This clonotype was seen at least ten times. V is TRBV19 and J is TRBJ1-1; unclear D gene. The CDR3 length is 14 residues. Trimming removed 6 bases from V and 0 bases from J, with 11 bases in between. Germline V gives CDR1 LNHDA, CDR2 SQIVND (reference sequence). The CDR3 DNA reads as TGTGCCAGTAGCATGGCGGGCGTGAACACTGAAGCTTTCTTT. Its translation: CASSMAGVNTEAFF. Full variable domain (remainder filled in from reference TRBV19 and TRBJ1-1): DGGITQSPKYLFRKEGQNVTLSCEQNLNHDAMYWYRQDPGQGLRLIYYSQIVNDFQKGDIAEGYSVSREKKESFPLTVTSAQKNPTAFYLCASSMAGVNTEAFFGQGTRLTVV.

Only a few counts were recorded for this clonotype. The rearrangement joins TRBV7-9 to TRBJ1-5; D is undetermined. This CDR3 has 14 residues. CDR1 SEHNR and CDR2 FQNEAQ come from the germline V gene (reference sequence). V was pared by 11 bases and J by 7 bases, with 21 bases between. The CDR3 loop reads CAGRIDHNGQPQHF. The CDR3 bases are TGTGCCGGACGGATAGATCACAATGGGCAGCCCCAGCATTTT.

In its sample, this clonotype was seen many times. V usage is TRBV2 and J usage is TRBJ2-7, with 12 nucleotides matching TRBD2. Germline V lookup: CDR1 SNHLY, CDR2 FYNNEI. V trimming: 4 bases; J trimming: 6 bases; junction bases outside the gene matches: 7. The CDR3 has 15 residues. The CDR3 reads CASSATSGRMGEQYF. The CDR3 DNA reads as TGTGCCAGCAGTGCGACTAGCGGGAGAATGGGCGAGCAGTACTTC.

This clonotype has at least ten counts. The V gene is TRBV12-3 or TRBV12-4, the J gene TRBJ1-5; D gene uncertain. The V end lost 3 bases, the J end lost 2 bases, and 23 bases lay between the germline ends. This CDR3 is 19 amino acids long. CDR3 in amino acids: CASSFRPHLGRDRNQPQHF. DNA for the CDR3: TGTGCCAGCAGTTTTCGGCCACACCTAGGGAGGGATCGCAATCAGCCCCAGCATTTT.

This chain uses TRBV14 with TRBJ1-1, with a possible D match to TRBD1 (5 bases). The CDR3 sequence is 14 residues long. From germline, CDR1 is SGHDN and CDR2 FVKESK. Trimming stripped 0 bases from V and 6 bases from J, with 11 bases between. The CDR3: CASSQEWRGAEAFF. CDR3 coding DNA: TGTGCCAGCAGCCAAGAGTGGCGAGGGGCTGAAGCTTTCTTT.

This clonotype has a handful of counts. The rearrangement joins TRBV7-9 to TRBJ2-7, with TRBD1 matching 8 bases. The CDR3 extends over 15 amino acids. The V and J ends lost 5 bases and 3 bases, in that order; junction bases with no gene match: 9. CDR1 is SEHNR and CDR2 is FQNEAQ in the germline V gene (reference sequence). This CDR3 is CASSPPQGVGYEQYF. The CDR3 DNA follows: TGTGCCAGCAGCCCCCCACAGGGGGTGGGCTACGAGCAGTACTTC.

The sample holds a few counts of this clonotype. The chain recombines TRBV5-6 with TRBJ2-2, with D perhaps TRBD1 (5 bases). The CDR3 sequence is 15 residues long. The germline V gene encodes CDR1 SGHDT and CDR2 YYEEEE. V lost 4 bases and J lost 6, with 16 bases in between. CDR3 residues: CASSRLEGAAGELFF. The CDR3 nucleotides are TGTGCCAGCAGCCGCTTGGAAGGGGCCGCCGGGGAGCTGTTTTTT.

Many counts were recorded for this clonotype. The chain employs TRBV12-3 or TRBV12-4 and TRBJ1-4; 9 bases agree with TRBD1. The junction had 8 bases not matched to a gene; V was cut back by 5 bases and J by 7 bases. The CDR3 is made up of 15 amino acids. For the CDR3, the DNA is TGTGCCAGCAGTCAAAACAGGGGGCTCGGTGAAAAACTGTTTTTT. Translation: CASSQNRGLGEKLFF.

This clonotype was observed a handful of times. V gene TRBV3-1 combines with J gene TRBJ2-1; D not certain. This CDR3 has 13 residues. V gave up 2 bases and J gave up 6 bases, with 8 bases separating them. Germline CDR1 is LGHDT and CDR2 is YNNKEL (reference sequence). The CDR3 DNA reads TGTGCCAGCAGCCAAACGGATGGCAATGAGCAGTTCTTC. It encodes CASSQTDGNEQFF.

The chain employs TRBV14 and TRBJ2-3, with TRBD1 matching 7 bases. Trimming at V came to 3 bases and at J to 6 bases, leaving 12 bases not matched to a gene. The germline V gene has CDR1 SGHDN and CDR2 FVKESK. The CDR3 is 16 residues long. For the CDR3, the DNA is TGTGCCAGCAGCCACAAGACAGGGATAATTTGGGATACGCAGTATTTT. Amino acid sequence: CASSHKTGIIWDTQYF.

Notes on this clonotype: At one end the junction does not follow the germline gene, possibly because of a read error. The chain links TRBV7-2 to TRBJ2-2, with TRBD2 matching 10 bases. Germline values: CDR1 SGHTA, CDR2 FQGNSA. This CDR3 comprises 14 residues. The CDR3 loop is CASGFLAGAGELFF. Written as DNA, the CDR3 is TGTGCCAGCGGCTTCCTAGCGGGAGCCGGGGAGCTGTTTTTT.

This clonotype appeared a few times. The gene calls are TRBV7-2 and TRBJ1-1; 9 positions match TRBD1. Germline-derived CDR1 and CDR2 are SGHTA and FQGNSA. With 5 bases clipped from V and 3 bases from J, the junction kept 7 bases outside the gene matches. This CDR3 has 15 residues. CDR3 sequence: CASSATGQGDTEAFF. In DNA form, the CDR3 reads TGTGCCAGCAGCGCCACGGGACAGGGCGACACTGAAGCTTTCTTT.

This clonotype was detected only a few times. The chain joins TRBV29-1 to TRBJ1-1, with TRBD1 identical over 10 bases. The CDR3 runs 14 residues. Looked up from germline, CDR1 is SQVTM and CDR2 is ANQGSEA. The trim removed 7 bases at V and 3 bases at J, leaving 8 bases unmatched. CDR3: CSARQGARDTEAFF. The CDR3, as DNA: TGCAGCGCCAGACAGGGGGCTAGGGACACTGAAGCTTTCTTT.

Details on this clonotype: A read error is possible here, since a much larger clone lies one base away. CDR3 sequence: CASGDQGLNTEAFF. CDR3 sequence (DNA): TGTGCCAGCGGTGACCAGGGTCTGAACACTGAAGCTTTCTTT. J is TRBJ1-1 and V is TRBV6-1; D might be TRBD1 (5 bases). The CDR3 runs 14 residues. Per germline, CDR1 MNHNS and CDR2 SASEGT.

This clonotype was seen many times. The rearrangement links TRBV20-1 to TRBJ1-5; D is ambiguous. V lost 6 bases to trimming and J lost 0 bases, with 15 bases between them. This CDR3 is 15 amino acids long. The V gene's germline CDR1 is DFQATT and CDR2 SNEGSKA (reference sequence). This chain's CDR3 is CSAHIWSHSNQPQHF. CDR3 nucleotides: TGCAGTGCCCACATTTGGTCTCATAGCAATCAGCCCCAGCATTTT.

V and J are TRBV29-1 and TRBJ1-5; D might be TRBD1 (5 bases). V lost 2 bases and J 7 bases, leaving 18 bases between the germline ends. The CDR3 runs 15 residues. Germline CDR1 reads SQVTM; CDR2 reads ANQGSEA. CDR3 protein: CSVESGAKGEQPQHF. The CDR3 coding sequence is TGCAGCGTTGAATCCGGGGCGAAGGGAGAACAGCCCCAGCATTTT.

The CDR3 region has the DNA TGTGCCAGCGGGGCTAGCGGGTCGTACGAGCAGTACTTC. Its protein product is CASGASGSYEQYF. The genes are TRBV28 and TRBJ2-7, with 8 bases identical to TRBD2. CDR1 MDHEN and CDR2 SYDVKM come from the germline V gene. Trimming removed 8 bases from V and 4 bases from J; junction bases left unmatched: 7. There are 13 residues in the CDR3.

This clonotype was seen only a few times. V gene TRBV5-1 combines with J gene TRBJ2-7; 7 bases align to TRBD1. The ends lost 4 bases at V and 0 bases at J; junction bases unmatched: 7. The CDR3 totals 15 residues. The germline CDR1 and CDR2 sequences are SGHRS and YFSETQ. The CDR3 DNA reads as TGCGCCAGCAGCCCGGGACAGTTTGTCTCCTACGAGCAGTACTTC. Residues: CASSPGQFVSYEQYF.

This clonotype was detected a few times. A far bigger clonotype differs at one base, so this is likely a read error. Because the CDR3 is missing its conserved closing phenylalanine or tryptophan, this is likely a read error. V usage is TRBV27 and J usage is TRBJ2-7, with 9 bases lining up with TRBD1. Germline V gene lookup returns CDR1 MNHEY and CDR2 SMNVEV (reference sequence). Trimming cost V 5 bases and J 3 bases; bases outside gene matches: 5. This CDR3 spans 14 amino acids. The CDR3 region has the DNA TGTGCCAGCAGTCCCGGGACAGGGCTCTACGAGCAGTACTCC. Protein: CASSPGTGLYEQYS.

This clonotype was found many times. The chain recombines TRBV28 with TRBJ1-2; D is undetermined. Germline V gene lookup returns CDR1 MDHEN and CDR2 SYDVKM. V was pared by 6 bases and J by 8 bases, with 19 bases between. This CDR3 is 14 amino acids long. CDR3 loop: CASSINQDPRGYTF. CDR3 coding DNA: TGTGCCAGCAGCATCAACCAGGATCCCCGGGGCTACACCTTC.

This clonotype has a single count. This chain joins TRBV7-9 and TRBJ2-7; a weak D match, TRBD2 (5 bases). Trimming left V 2 bases short and J 5 bases short, with 16 bases between. The CDR3 contains 15 residues. The germline V gene has CDR1 SEHNR and CDR2 FQNEAQ (reference sequence). The CDR3 DNA reads TGTGCCAGCAGCTTAAGGGCAGGAGTGGAGGACGAGCAGTACTTC. Translation: CASSLRAGVEDEQYF.

This sequence joins TRBV12-3 or TRBV12-4 and TRBJ2-3; D may be TRBD1 (5 bases). The CDR3 loop spans 15 amino acids. With 6 bases removed from V and 6 bases from J, the gap between germline ends came to 19 bases. The CDR3 nucleotides are TGTGCCAGCAGGCCCACCGCTGGGGCCGCGGATACGCAGTATTTT. The encoded protein is CASRPTAGAADTQYF.

This clonotype showed up just a few times. The chain recombines TRBV13 with TRBJ1-2; D unclear. V was cut by 7 bases and J by 4 bases, with 10 bases left in between. Germline V gene data show CDR1 as PRHDT and CDR2 as FYEKMQ (reference sequence). The length of the CDR3 is 12 residues. Here the CDR3 reads CASNSLGYGYTF. The CDR3 DNA reads as TGTGCCAGCAACTCTTTGGGCTATGGCTACACCTTC.

The chain recombines TRBV6-1 with TRBJ1-4, with 7 bases that match TRBD1. This CDR3 has 13 amino acids. Germline V gene lookup returns CDR1 MNHNS and CDR2 SASEGT. J was trimmed by 8 bases and V by 5 bases; bases with no gene match: 5. The CDR3 bases are TGTGCCAGCAGTAGGGGGCTGGGAGAAAAACTGTTTTTT. Translating it yields CASSRGLGEKLFF.

The V and J genes are TRBV6-2 or TRBV6-3 and TRBJ2-2; the D gene is possibly TRBD1 (5 bases). The V end was cut by 0 bases, the J end by 8 bases, with 25 bases between. Germline CDR1 and CDR2: MNHEY and SVGEGT. This CDR3 spans 19 amino acids. The CDR3 protein is CASSYSSKWGRRAFGELFF. CDR3 DNA: TGTGCCAGCAGTTACTCCTCCAAATGGGGCCGGCGTGCCTTTGGGGAGCTGTTTTTT.

As concerns this clonotype: Its ends do not fully match the called genes, so a read error is possible. The CDR3 nucleotides read TGTGCCGCCAGCAGATCGGGACAGGGCGGTGAGACCCAGTACTTC. Translation gives CAASRSGQGGETQYF. The V and J genes are TRBV15 and TRBJ2-5, with 9 bases aligning to TRBD1. Germline values: CDR1 LNHNV, CDR2 YYDKDF (reference sequence). CDR3 length: 15 residues. Using reference TRBV15 and TRBJ2-5 for the parts outside the CDR3, the full variable domain is DAMVIQNPRYQVTQFGKPVTLSCSQTLNHNVMYWYQQKSSQAPKLLFHYYDKDFNNEADTPDNFQSRRPNTSFCFLDIRSPGLGDTAMYLCAASRSGQGGETQYFGPGTRLLVL.

In regard to this clonotype: Given the absence of the conserved phenylalanine or tryptophan at the CDR3 end, a read error is likely. J is TRBJ1-2 and V is TRBV6-1; D gene unclear. V was clipped by 3 bases and J by 2 bases, with 7 bases between them. Germline V gene lookup returns CDR1 MNHNS and CDR2 SASEGT. This CDR3 is built from 13 residues. The CDR3 DNA is TGTGCCAGCAGTGATCGGGGAAACTATGGCTACACCCTC. This sequence encodes CASSDRGNYGYTL.